This T cell receptor beta chain was obtained from a study of cytomegalovirus exposure and HLA in healthy donors. Overall study context: Early released data comprised about 85 million unique TCRs from HLA-typed donors.

The CDR3 is made up of 14 amino acids. The germline CDR1 and CDR2 sequences are LNHDA and SQIVND (reference sequence). With 6 bases removed from V and 6 bases from J, the gap between germline ends came to 15 bases. Overall study results and limits: Sequence variants that were highly shared formed a cluster that was likely a sequencing artifact. Most of the CMV-associated TCR beta chains (in a later analysis) appeared to be HLA-restricted.

Points on this clone: Antigen: not known.

The PCR contained 60 Vbeta and 13 Jbeta primers. Using immunoSEQ multiplex PCR, the repertoire was profiled, and TCRdb retains in-frame clones only, with some absent. The table lists around 150,000 clones, about 88% of them singletons. The specimen sequenced was PBMCs. The clonotype was recovered from a man aged 18 to 30 in good health and CMV-seropositive. The rearrangement joins TRBV19 to TRBJ1-5; tentative D call: TRBD1 (6 bases). DNA of the CDR3: TGTGCCAGTAGCACCCACAGGGAGGGTCAGCCCCAGCATTTT. As protein: CASSTHREGQPQHF. Supplemented by reference TRBV19 and TRBJ1-5, the full variable domain reads DGGITQSPKYLFRKEGQNVTLSCEQNLNHDAMYWYRQDPGQGLRLIYYSQIVNDFQKGDIAEGYSVSREKKESFPLTVTSAQKNPTAFYLCASSTHREGQPQHFGDGTRLSIL.